What follows are 23 T cell receptor beta chains derived from one specimen sequenced in a study of T cells after yellow fever vaccination. TCRdb fed the 5' RACE reads into MiXCR, producing one record per CDR3 protein. The table shows over 150,000 distinct CDR3 sequences, with approximately 6.2% occurring only once. The sequenced sample was CD4+ T cells sorted from PBMCs, obtained on the day of the first yellow fever vaccination. These receptors were taken from a man aged 18 to 30 who received the YFV17D yellow fever vaccine.

This clonotype was observed many times. This chain uses TRBV9 with TRBJ2-3, with 12 bases aligning to TRBD2. With 1 base clipped from V and 8 bases from J, the junction kept 5 bases outside the gene matches. The CDR3 covers 15 residues. Germline V gene data show CDR1 as SGDLS and CDR2 as YYNGEE. The CDR3 sequence: CASSVFELAGGTQYF. The CDR3 bases are TGTGCCAGCAGCGTATTTGAACTAGCGGGGGGTACGCAGTATTTT.

This clonotype was observed at least ten times. DNA for the CDR3: TGTGCCAGCAGCGGCTTACGGGGGCGAGGAGAGCAGTTCTTC. Translated, it gives CASSGLRGRGEQFF. The chain recombines TRBV7-2 with TRBJ2-1, with D perhaps being TRBD1 or TRBD2 (6 bases each). The CDR3 extends over 14 amino acids. The V end lost 5 bases, the J end lost 10 bases, and 18 bases lay between the germline ends. Germline V gene data show CDR1 as SGHTA and CDR2 as FQGNSA.

The rearrangement joins TRBV5-1 to TRBJ2-5, with D unclear. This CDR3 comprises 16 residues. Germline values: CDR1 SGHRS, CDR2 YFSETQ. V was trimmed by 3 bases and J by 0 bases, leaving 15 bases between them. Here the CDR3 reads CASSSRPDGYQETQYF. The CDR3 DNA reads TGCGCCAGCAGCTCGCGACCGGACGGCTACCAAGAGACCCAGTACTTC.

V is TRBV5-3 and J is TRBJ2-1; D gene ambiguous. TRBV5-3 is classed as an ORF, of uncertain function. The V and J ends lost 9 bases and 2 bases respectively, with 15 bases between them. The CDR3 is made up of 14 amino acids. CDR3 region: CAMGPGPAYNEQFF. CDR3 sequence (DNA): TGTGCCATGGGCCCCGGGCCGGCCTACAATGAGCAGTTCTTC.

At least ten counts were recorded for this clonotype. The chain recombines TRBV24-1 with TRBJ2-5, with a possible D match to TRBD1 (5 bases). V was pared by 5 bases and J by 1 base, with 13 bases between. The length of the CDR3 is 15 residues. CDR1 is KGHDR, CDR2 SFDVKD, per germline. The CDR3 DNA sequence: TGTGCCACCAGTGTTCAGACAGCCGCCCAAGAGACCCAGTACTTC. It specifies CATSVQTAAQETQYF.

At least ten counts were recorded for this clonotype. This rearrangement joins TRBV4-3 to TRBJ1-2, with D maybe TRBD1 (5 bases). This CDR3 has 14 residues. The V and J ends lost 4 bases and 5 bases respectively, with 14 bases between them. Germline loops: CDR1 LGHNA, CDR2 YSLEER. The CDR3 here is CASSLRWGAYGYTF. The CDR3 coding sequence is TGCGCCAGCAGCCTAAGATGGGGCGCGTATGGCTACACCTTC.

This chain connects TRBV12-3 or TRBV12-4 to TRBJ2-5; D uncertain. Trimming took off 4 bases at V and 5 bases at J, with 14 bases between the two ends. CDR3 size: 14 residues. The CDR3 nucleotides are TGTGCCAGCAGTTCTACACTCCTCTCGGAGACCCAGTACTTC. Translating it yields CASSSTLLSETQYF.

The chain recombines TRBV12-3 or TRBV12-4 with TRBJ1-4; D remains unclear. The CDR3 totals 15 residues. Trimming left V 6 bases short and J 7 bases short, with 18 bases between. The CDR3 region is CASSPVKAGFEKLFF. The CDR3 DNA reads as TGTGCCAGCAGCCCAGTAAAGGCGGGTTTTGAAAAACTGTTTTTT.

This clonotype was recorded many times. The chain uses TRBV20-1 and TRBJ2-5, with 9 bases identical to TRBD2. From germline, CDR1 is DFQATT and CDR2 SNEGSKA (reference sequence). This CDR3 is built from 15 residues. Trimming at V came to 0 bases and at J to 5 bases, leaving 7 bases not matched to a gene. This CDR3 is CSARDERGAGETQYF. DNA for the CDR3: TGCAGTGCTAGAGATGAGCGGGGGGCCGGGGAGACCCAGTACTTC.

This chain links TRBV12-3 or TRBV12-4 with TRBJ2-2; no firm D call. V was shortened by 5 bases and J by 7 bases, with 8 bases between the two germline ends. There are 12 residues in the CDR3. CDR3 region: CASSLMGGELFF. The CDR3 nucleotides are TGTGCCAGCAGTCTCATGGGCGGGGAGCTGTTTTTT.

This clonotype was seen repeatedly, ten times or more. This chain joins TRBV7-9 and TRBJ2-5; 7 positions match TRBD2. CDR1 and CDR2 from the germline V gene are SEHNR and FQNEAQ (reference sequence). With V trimmed by 5 bases and J by 3 bases, 0 bases remained unmatched. The CDR3 is made up of 12 amino acids. The CDR3 loop is CASSREEETQYF. CDR3 sequence (DNA): TGTGCCAGCAGCCGGGAGGAAGAGACCCAGTACTTC. Full variable domain (remainder filled in from reference TRBV7-9 and TRBJ2-5): DTGVSQNPRHKITKRGQNVTFRCDPISEHNRLYWYRQTLGQGPEFLTYFQNEAQLEKSRLLSDRFSAERPKGSFSTLEIQRTEQGDSAMYLCASSREEETQYFGPGTRLLVL.

This clonotype has ten or more counts. The gene calls are TRBV6-2 or TRBV6-3 and TRBJ1-4; no definite D call. Germline CDR1 is MNHEY and CDR2 is SVGEGT. The length of the CDR3 is 15 residues. With 0 bases removed from V and 4 bases from J, the gap between germline ends came to 9 bases. In DNA, the CDR3 is TGTGCCAGCAGTTACTCTATCGGAGATAATGAAAAACTGTTTTTT. Its protein product is CASSYSIGDNEKLFF.

This clonotype was seen ten or more times. The CDR3 sequence is CASSPTREEETQYF. CDR3 DNA: TGTGCCAGCTCACCTACTCGGGAAGAAGAGACCCAGTACTTC. V usage is TRBV18 and J usage is TRBJ2-5, with D possibly matching TRBD2 (5 bases). Germline V gene sequence: CDR1 KGHSH, CDR2 LQKENI. The CDR3 has 14 amino acids. Between the trimmed V and J ends, which lost 3 bases and 3 bases, there was a span of 11 bases.

There are a few counts of this clonotype. The chain joins TRBV7-8 to TRBJ2-5; 8 nucleotides line up with TRBD2. CDR3 size: 14 residues. J was trimmed by 5 bases and V by 4 bases; bases with no gene match: 6. Germline loops: CDR1 SGHVS, CDR2 FQNEAQ. In nucleotides, the CDR3 is TGTGCCAGCAGCTCTCGGACTAGCCGTGAGACCCAGTACTTC. Protein product: CASSSRTSRETQYF.

This clonotype was seen many times. The chain is built from TRBV15 and TRBJ2-5; 10 bases fit TRBD1. The V gene end was trimmed by 3 bases and the J gene end by 2 bases; junction bases not matched to a gene: 6. The CDR3 has 16 amino acids. The V gene's germline CDR1 is LNHNV and CDR2 YYDKDF (reference sequence). The CDR3: CATSSPGQGTQETQYF. The CDR3 nucleotides read TGTGCCACCAGCAGCCCGGGACAGGGGACTCAAGAGACCCAGTACTTC.

In DNA, the CDR3 is TGTGCCAGCAGCCAAAGGGGGACAGGACCCTCTGGGGCCAACGTCCTGACTTTC. Protein product: CASSQRGTGPSGANVLTF. This chain connects TRBV3-1 to TRBJ2-6; 8 bases align to TRBD1. V lost 2 bases, J lost 0 bases, and 6 bases stayed unmatched. The CDR3 extends over 18 amino acids. CDR1 is LGHDT, CDR2 YNNKEL, per germline (reference sequence).

This clonotype showed up just a few times. In DNA, the CDR3 is TGTGCCAGCAGCCCGGGACAGGGAACCGGGGAGCTGTTTTTT. Protein sequence: CASSPGQGTGELFF. This sequence joins TRBV11-2 and TRBJ2-2, with 9 bases fitting TRBD1. J was trimmed by 5 bases and V by 5 bases; bases with no gene match: 3. This CDR3 region has 14 residues. Germline V CDR1 and CDR2: SGHAT, FQNNGV.

Ten or more counts support this clonotype. This rearrangement joins TRBV6-5 to TRBJ2-7; tentatively, D is TRBD1 (6 bases). The V gene's germline CDR1 is MNHEY and CDR2 SVGAGI. Trimming took off 6 bases at V and 7 bases at J, with 19 bases between the two ends. The CDR3 totals 14 residues. The CDR3, as DNA: TGTGCCAGCAGGTACGGGACACAGGATTTGGAGCAGTACTTC. As protein: CASRYGTQDLEQYF.

This clonotype was observed a few times. V is TRBV6-2 or TRBV6-3 and J is TRBJ2-3; TRBD1 matches at 7 bases. The length of the CDR3 is 14 residues. Germline trimming cut 5 bases from V and 6 bases from J; bases unmatched to any gene: 8. CDR1 and CDR2 from the germline V gene are MNHEY and SVGEGT. The CDR3 sequence is CASSPTGLKDTQYF. In nucleotides, the CDR3 is TGTGCCAGCAGTCCGACAGGGCTCAAGGATACGCAGTATTTT.

J is TRBJ2-6 and V is TRBV7-2; D not resolved. Germline V gene data show CDR1 as SGHTA and CDR2 as FQGNSA. V lost 6 bases, J lost 0 bases, and 12 bases lay in between. There are 16 residues in the CDR3. CDR3 in amino acids: CASRSRRSSGANVLTF. CDR3 nucleotides: TGTGCCAGCAGATCTAGACGCAGCTCTGGGGCCAACGTCCTGACTTTC.

This clonotype was detected ten times or more. V and J are TRBV7-3 and TRBJ2-3, with 14 positions matching TRBD2. The CDR3 is 18 residues long. Losses at the gene ends were 6 bases for V and 1 base for J; bases not matched to a gene: 9. Looked up from germline, CDR1 is SGHTA and CDR2 is FQGTGA. The CDR3 coding sequence is TGTGCCAGCAGTTTGACTAGCGGGGGGGCCAGGGGCACAGATACGCAGTATTTT. As protein: CASSLTSGGARGTDTQYF. Variable domain in full (rest from reference TRBV7-3 and TRBJ2-3): GAGVSQTPSNKVTEKGKYVELRCDPISGHTALYWYRQSLGQGPEFLIYFQGTGAADDSGLPNDRFFAVRPEGSVSTLKIQRTERGDSAVYLCASSLTSGGARGTDTQYFGPGTRLTVL.

This clonotype showed up many times. The chain's CDR3 is CSATGIGTGRRVNVLTF. Written as DNA, the CDR3 is TGCAGTGCTACAGGGATAGGGACCGGGCGACGAGTCAACGTCCTGACTTTC. The gene calls are TRBV20-1 and TRBJ2-6; D might be TRBD1 or TRBD2, each matching 5 bases. Trimming left V 4 bases short and J 9 bases short, with 25 bases between. Germline lookup yields CDR1 DFQATT and CDR2 SNEGSKA (reference sequence). The CDR3 extends over 17 amino acids.

This clonotype turned up a few times. J is TRBJ2-1 and V is TRBV19; no firm D call. The germline V and J ends were trimmed by 7 bases and 0 bases, with 7 bases remaining between them. Germline lookup yields CDR1 LNHDA and CDR2 SQIVND (reference sequence). The CDR3 runs to 13 residues. This chain's CDR3 is CASMGSSYNEQFF. CDR3 DNA: TGTGCCAGTATGGGCTCCTCCTACAATGAGCAGTTCTTC.